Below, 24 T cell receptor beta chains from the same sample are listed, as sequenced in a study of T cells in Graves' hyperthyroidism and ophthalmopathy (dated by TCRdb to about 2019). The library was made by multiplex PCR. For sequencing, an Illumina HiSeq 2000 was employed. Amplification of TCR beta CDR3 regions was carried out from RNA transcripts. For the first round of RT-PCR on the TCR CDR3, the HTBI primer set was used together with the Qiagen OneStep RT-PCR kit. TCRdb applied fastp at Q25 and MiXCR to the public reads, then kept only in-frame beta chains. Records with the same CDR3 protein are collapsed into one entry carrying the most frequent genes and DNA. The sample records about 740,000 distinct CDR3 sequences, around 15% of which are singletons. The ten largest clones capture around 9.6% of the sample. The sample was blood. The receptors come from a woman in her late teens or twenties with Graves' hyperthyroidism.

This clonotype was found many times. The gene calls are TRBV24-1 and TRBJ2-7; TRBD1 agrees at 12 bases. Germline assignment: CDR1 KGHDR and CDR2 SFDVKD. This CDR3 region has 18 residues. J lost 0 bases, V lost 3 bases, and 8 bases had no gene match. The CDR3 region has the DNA TGTGCCACCAGTGATGTTCTCGGGACAGGGGGCGTCTCCTACGAGCAGTACTTC. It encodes CATSDVLGTGGVSYEQYF.

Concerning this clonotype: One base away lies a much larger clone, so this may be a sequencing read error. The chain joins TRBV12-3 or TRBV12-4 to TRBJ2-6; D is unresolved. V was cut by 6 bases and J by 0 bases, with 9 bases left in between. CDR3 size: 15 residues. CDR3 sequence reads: CASRLQFSGANVLTF. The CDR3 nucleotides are TGTGCCAGCAGGTTGCAATTCTCTGGGGCCAACGTCCTGACTTTC.

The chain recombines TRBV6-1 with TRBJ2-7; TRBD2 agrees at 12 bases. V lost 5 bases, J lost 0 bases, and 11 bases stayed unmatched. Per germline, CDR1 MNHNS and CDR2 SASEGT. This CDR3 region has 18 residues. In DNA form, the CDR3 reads TGTGCCAGCAGTAGGACTAGCGGGAAATCGCCCCGCTCCTACGAGCAGTACTTC. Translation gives CASSRTSGKSPRSYEQYF.

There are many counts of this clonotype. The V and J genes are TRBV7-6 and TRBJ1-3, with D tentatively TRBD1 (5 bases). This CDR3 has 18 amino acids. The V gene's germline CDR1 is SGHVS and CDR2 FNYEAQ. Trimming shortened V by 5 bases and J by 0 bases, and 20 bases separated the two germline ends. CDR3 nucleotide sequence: TGTGCCAGCAGCCCAGGTCCGGGACGGTCGACCTCTGGAAACACCATATATTTT. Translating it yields CASSPGPGRSTSGNTIYF.

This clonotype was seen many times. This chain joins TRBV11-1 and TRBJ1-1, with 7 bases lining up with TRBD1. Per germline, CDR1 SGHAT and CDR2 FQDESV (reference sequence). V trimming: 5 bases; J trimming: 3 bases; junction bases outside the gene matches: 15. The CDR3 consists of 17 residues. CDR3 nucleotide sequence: TGTGCCAGCAGCCAGGGACAGTATGTTTTTCGGGACACTGAAGCTTTCTTT. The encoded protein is CASSQGQYVFRDTEAFF.

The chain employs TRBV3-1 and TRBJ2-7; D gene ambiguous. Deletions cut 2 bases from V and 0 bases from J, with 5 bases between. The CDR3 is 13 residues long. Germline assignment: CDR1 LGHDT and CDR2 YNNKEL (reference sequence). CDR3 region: CASSQLFSYEQYF. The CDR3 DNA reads TGTGCCAGCAGCCAACTATTCTCCTACGAGCAGTACTTC.

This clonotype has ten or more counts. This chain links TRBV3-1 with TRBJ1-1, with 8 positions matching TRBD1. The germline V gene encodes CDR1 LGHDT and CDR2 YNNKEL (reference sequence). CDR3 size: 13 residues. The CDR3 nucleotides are TGTGCGGCCCGGGGGACAGGGAACACTGAAGCTTTCTTT. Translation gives CAARGTGNTEAFF.

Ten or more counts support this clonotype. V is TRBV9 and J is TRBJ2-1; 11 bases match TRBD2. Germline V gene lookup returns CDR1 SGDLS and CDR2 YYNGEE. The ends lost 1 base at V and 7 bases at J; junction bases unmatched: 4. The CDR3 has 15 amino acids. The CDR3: CASSVTSGSWNEQFF. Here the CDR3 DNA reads TGTGCCAGCAGCGTAACTAGCGGGAGTTGGAATGAGCAGTTCTTC. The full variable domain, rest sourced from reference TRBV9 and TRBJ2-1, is DSGVTQTPKHLITATGQRVTLRCSPRSGDLSVYWYQQSLDQGLQFLIQYYNGEERAKGNILERFSAQQFPDLHSELNLSSLELGDSALYFCASSVTSGSWNEQFFGPGTRLTVL.

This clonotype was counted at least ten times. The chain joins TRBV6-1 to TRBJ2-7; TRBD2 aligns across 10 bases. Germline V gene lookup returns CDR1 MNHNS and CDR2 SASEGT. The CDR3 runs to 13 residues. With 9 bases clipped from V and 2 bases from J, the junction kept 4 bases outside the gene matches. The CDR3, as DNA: TGTGCCAGTGGACTAGCGGAGACCTACGAGCAGTACTTC. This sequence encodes CASGLAETYEQYF.

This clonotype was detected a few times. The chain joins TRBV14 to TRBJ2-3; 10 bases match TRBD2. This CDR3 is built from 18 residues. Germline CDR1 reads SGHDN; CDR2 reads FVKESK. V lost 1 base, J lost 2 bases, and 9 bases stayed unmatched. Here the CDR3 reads CASSQGSSGSSNTDTQYF. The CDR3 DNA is TGTGCCAGCAGCCAAGGTTCTAGCGGGAGTTCAAACACAGATACGCAGTATTTT. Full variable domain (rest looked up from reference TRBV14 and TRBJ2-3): EAGVTQFPSHSVIEKGQTVTLRCDPISGHDNLYWYRRVMGKEIKFLLHFVKESKQDESGMPNNRFLAERTGGTYSTLKVQPAELEDSGVYFCASSQGSSGSSNTDTQYFGPGTRLTVL.

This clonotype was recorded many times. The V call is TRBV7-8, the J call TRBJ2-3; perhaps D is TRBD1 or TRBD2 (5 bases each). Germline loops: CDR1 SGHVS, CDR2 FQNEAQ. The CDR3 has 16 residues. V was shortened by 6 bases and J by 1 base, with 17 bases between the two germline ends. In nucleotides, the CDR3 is TGTGCCAGCAGAAGGACCGGGACCGTTCGCACAGATACGCAGTATTTT. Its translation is CASRRTGTVRTDTQYF.

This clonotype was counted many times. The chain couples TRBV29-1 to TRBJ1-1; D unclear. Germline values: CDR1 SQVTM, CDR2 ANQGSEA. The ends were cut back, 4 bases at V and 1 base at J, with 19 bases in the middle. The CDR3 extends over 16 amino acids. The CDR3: CSVVSVRIFGNTEAFF. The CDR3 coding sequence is TGCAGCGTTGTTTCCGTCCGGATTTTCGGGAACACTGAAGCTTTCTTT.

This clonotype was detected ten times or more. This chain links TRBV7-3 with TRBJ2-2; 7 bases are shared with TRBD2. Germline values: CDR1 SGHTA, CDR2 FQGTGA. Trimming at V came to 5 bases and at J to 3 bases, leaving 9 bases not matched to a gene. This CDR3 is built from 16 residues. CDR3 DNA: TGTGCCAGCAGCCCCACCGGCGGGAGTTACACCGGGGAGCTGTTTTTT. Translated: CASSPTGGSYTGELFF.

The CDR3, as DNA: TGCGCCAGCAGCTTTCGCACCCCCTCGGATGAGCAGTTCTTC. This encodes CASSFRTPSDEQFF. The chain links TRBV5-1 to TRBJ2-1, with D hard to call. CDR1 is SGHRS and CDR2 is YFSETQ in the germline V gene. V lost 2 bases and J lost 8, with 14 bases in between. The CDR3 runs 14 residues. The full variable domain, in which reference TRBV5-1 and TRBJ2-1 provide the parts outside the CDR3, is KAGVTQTPRYLIKTRGQQVTLSCSPISGHRSVSWYQQTPGQGLQFLFEYFSETQRNKGNFPGRFSGRQFSNSRSEMNVSTLELGDSALYLCASSFRTPSDEQFFGPGTRLTVL.

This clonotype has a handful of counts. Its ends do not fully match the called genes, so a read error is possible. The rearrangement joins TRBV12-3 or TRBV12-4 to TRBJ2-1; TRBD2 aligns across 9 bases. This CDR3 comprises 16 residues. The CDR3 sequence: CASSRLGAGGYNEHFF. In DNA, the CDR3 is TGTGCCAGCAGTCGCTTGGGGGCGGGAGGGTACAATGAGCATTTCTTC.

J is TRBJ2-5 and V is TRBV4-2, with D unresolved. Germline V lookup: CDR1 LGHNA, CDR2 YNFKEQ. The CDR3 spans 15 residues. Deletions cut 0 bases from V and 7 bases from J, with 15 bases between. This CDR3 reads CASSQDPGVSGTQYF. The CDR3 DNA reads TGTGCCAGCAGCCAAGATCCTGGGGTGTCGGGGACCCAGTACTTC.

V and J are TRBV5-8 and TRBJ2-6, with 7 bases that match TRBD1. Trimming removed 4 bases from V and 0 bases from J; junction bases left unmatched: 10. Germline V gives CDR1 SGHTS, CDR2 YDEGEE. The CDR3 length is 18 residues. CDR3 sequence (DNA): TGTGCCAGCAGCACAAAAACAGGGGCGGTCTCTGGGGCCAACGTCCTGACTTTC. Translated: CASSTKTGAVSGANVLTF. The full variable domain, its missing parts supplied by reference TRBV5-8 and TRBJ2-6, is EAGVTQSPTHLIKTRGQQATLRCSPISGHTSVYWYQQALGLGLQFLLWYDEGEERNRGNFPPRFSGRQFPNYSSELNVNALELEDSALYLCASSTKTGAVSGANVLTFGAGSRLTVL.

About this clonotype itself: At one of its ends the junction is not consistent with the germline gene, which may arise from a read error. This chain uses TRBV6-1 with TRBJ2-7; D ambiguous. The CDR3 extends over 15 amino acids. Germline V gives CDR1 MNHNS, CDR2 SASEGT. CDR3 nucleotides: TGTGCCGGCAGTCCCGTGCTGGTCGGCCCCTACGAGCAGTACTTC. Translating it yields CAGSPVLVGPYEQYF.

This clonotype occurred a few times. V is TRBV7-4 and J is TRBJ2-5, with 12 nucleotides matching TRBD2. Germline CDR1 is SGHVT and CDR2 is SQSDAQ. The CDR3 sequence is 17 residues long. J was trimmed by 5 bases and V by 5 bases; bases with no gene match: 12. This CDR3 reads CASSVGLAGGRQETQYF. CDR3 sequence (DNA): TGTGCCAGCAGCGTGGGGCTAGCGGGAGGGAGGCAGGAGACCCAGTACTTC.

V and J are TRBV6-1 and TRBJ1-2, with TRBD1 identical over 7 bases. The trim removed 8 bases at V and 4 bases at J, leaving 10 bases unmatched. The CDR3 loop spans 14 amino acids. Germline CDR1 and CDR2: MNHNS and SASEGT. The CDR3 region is CASEQIQGTYGYTF. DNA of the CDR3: TGTGCCAGCGAGCAGATACAGGGGACCTATGGCTACACCTTC.

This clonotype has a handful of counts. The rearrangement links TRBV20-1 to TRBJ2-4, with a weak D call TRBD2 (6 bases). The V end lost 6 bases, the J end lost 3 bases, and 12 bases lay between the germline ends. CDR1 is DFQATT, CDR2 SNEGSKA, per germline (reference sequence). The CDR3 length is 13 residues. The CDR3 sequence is CSAEGTGKNIQYF. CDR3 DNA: TGCAGTGCGGAGGGGACCGGCAAAAACATTCAGTACTTC.

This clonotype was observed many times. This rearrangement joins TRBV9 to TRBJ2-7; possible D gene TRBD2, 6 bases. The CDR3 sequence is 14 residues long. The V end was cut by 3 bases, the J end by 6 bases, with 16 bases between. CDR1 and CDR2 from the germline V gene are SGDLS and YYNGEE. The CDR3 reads CASSARRESGEQYF. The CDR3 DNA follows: TGTGCCAGCAGCGCGAGGAGGGAGAGTGGCGAGCAGTACTTC.

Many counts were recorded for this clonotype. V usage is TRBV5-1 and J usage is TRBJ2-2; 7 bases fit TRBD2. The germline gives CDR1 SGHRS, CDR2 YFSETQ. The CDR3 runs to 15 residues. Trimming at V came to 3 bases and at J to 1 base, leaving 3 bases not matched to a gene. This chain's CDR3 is CASSSSGGNTGELFF. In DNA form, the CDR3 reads TGCGCCAGCAGCTCCTCGGGAGGGAACACCGGGGAGCTGTTTTTT.

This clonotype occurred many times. The CDR3 coding sequence is TGTGCCAGCAGCTTAGGGGACTCTCCCTATGGCTACACCTTC. This encodes CASSLGDSPYGYTF. The chain carries TRBV7-9 and TRBJ1-2; perhaps TRBD1 as D (5 bases). V lost 1 base to trimming and J lost 4 bases, with 10 bases between them. The CDR3 consists of 14 residues. CDR1 is SEHNR, CDR2 FQNEAQ, per germline (reference sequence).